These 4 T cell receptor beta chains were all obtained from the same sample, sequenced in a study of blood T cell repertoires in COVID-19 (TCRdb year 2020). Libraries were prepared through the immunoSEQ multiplex PCR assay. TCRdb holds this immuneACCESS table with in-frame rearrangements only. Some clones are missing; in checked studies, unresolved V genes explain under half, and the rest has no known cause. This sample has approximately 270,000 clones in its table, and about nine tenths of those were observed once. The top ten clonotypes cover around 1.7% of the sample. The specimen was PBMCs or T cells enriched from blood (not recorded which). Every receptor here comes from a man aged 40-49 years who had recovered from COVID-19.

The chain combines TRBV3-1 (or the pseudogene TRBV3-2) with TRBJ1-6; D ambiguous. The V end was cut by 3 bases, the J end by 10 bases, with 13 bases between. The CDR3 extends over 14 amino acids. CDR1 and CDR2 (germline): LGHDT, YNNKEL (reference sequence). The CDR3 region has the DNA TGTGCCAGCAGCCAGGCGGGATCGTACTCACCCCTCCACTTT. Protein sequence: CASSQAGSYSPLHF.

This chain connects TRBV9 to TRBJ2-5; D may be TRBD2 (5 bases). Looked up from germline, CDR1 is SGDLS and CDR2 is YYNGEE. The CDR3 consists of 14 residues. The V end lost 4 bases, the J end lost 9 bases, and 19 bases lay between the germline ends. The CDR3 loop is CASSLDGRIGAQYF. The DNA of the CDR3 is TGTGCCAGCAGCCTAGACGGTCGGATCGGGGCCCAGTACTTC. Full variable domain (missing parts from reference TRBV9 and TRBJ2-5): DSGVTQTPKHLITATGQRVTLRCSPRSGDLSVYWYQQSLDQGLQFLIQYYNGEERAKGNILERFSAQQFPDLHSELNLSSLELGDSALYFCASSLDGRIGAQYFGPGTRLLVL.

This clone was counted between two and nine times. CDR3 in amino acids: CASSSKQGARNTEAFF. CDR3 sequence (DNA): TGTGCCAGCAGCTCGAAACAGGGGGCTAGAAACACTGAAGCTTTCTTT. This rearrangement joins TRBV13 to TRBJ1-1, with 9 bases identical to TRBD1. This CDR3 comprises 16 residues. The trim removed 4 bases at V and 2 bases at J, leaving 8 bases unmatched. In germline, CDR1 is PRHDT, CDR2 FYEKMQ (reference sequence).

The V call is TRBV10-3, the J call TRBJ1-3; 9 bases are shared with TRBD1. The V and J ends lost 7 bases and 4 bases, in that order; junction bases with no gene match: 5. The germline CDR1 and CDR2 sequences are ENHRY and SYGVKD. The length of the CDR3 is 14 residues. CDR3 sequence reads: CAINDRGVGNTIYF. Written as DNA, the CDR3 is TGTGCCATCAACGACAGGGGGGTGGGAAACACCATATATTTT.